Presented here are 27 T cell receptor beta chains from one specimen sequenced in a study of cytotoxic CD8 clonotypes in ibrutinib-treated CLL. Generated by immunoSEQ multiplex PCR, the TCRdb table keeps only in-frame clones and is missing some. Altogether some 140,000 clones are present, roughly 90% being singletons, with the ten largest covering under 14%. The specimen comprised PBMCs, sampled after 12 months of ibrutinib treatment. Receptor source: a human donor with chronic lymphocytic leukemia.

The rearrangement links TRBV27 to TRBJ2-7; a possible D gene is TRBD1 (5 bases). V was clipped by 7 bases and J by 3 bases, with 19 bases between them. The CDR3 sequence is 15 residues long. CDR1 is MNHEY, CDR2 SMNVEV, per germline (reference sequence). The DNA for the CDR3 is TGTGCCAGCACCTTCCTAGGGGCGAGCGTCTACGAGCAGTACTTC. Protein: CASTFLGASVYEQYF.

The J gene is TRBJ1-1, the V gene TRBV13, with 7 bases matching TRBD1. The germline gives CDR1 PRHDT, CDR2 FYEKMQ (reference sequence). This CDR3 is 14 amino acids long. V gave up 0 bases and J gave up 10 bases; unmatched junction bases: 8. The CDR3 reads CASSLGFGTDTAFF. The CDR3 nucleotides read TGTGCCAGCAGCTTAGGCTTTGGGACAGACACAGCTTTCTTT.

The J gene is TRBJ1-1, the V gene TRBV30, with TRBD1 matching 11 bases. There are 13 residues in the CDR3. Losses at the gene ends were 3 bases for V and 3 bases for J; bases not matched to a gene: 0. Germline assignment: CDR1 GTSNPN and CDR2 SVGIG (reference sequence). The CDR3 loop is CAWRGQGDTEAFF. As DNA, the CDR3 is TGTGCCTGGAGGGGACAGGGGGACACTGAAGCTTTCTTT.

The DNA for the CDR3 is TGTGCCAGCAGCTTGAATAGCGGGAGTCAGAATGAGCAGTTCTTC. Translated: CASSLNSGSQNEQFF. This rearrangement joins TRBV11-3 to TRBJ2-1; 9 bases fit TRBD2. Germline lookup yields CDR1 SGHNT and CDR2 YENEEA. V was pared by 3 bases and J by 7 bases, with 7 bases of the junction left unmatched. CDR3 length: 15 residues.

V is TRBV11-3 and J is TRBJ2-1; possibly TRBD2 for D (5 bases). This CDR3 spans 13 amino acids. Germline V gene data show CDR1 as SGHNT and CDR2 as YENEEA. Trimming took off 3 bases at V and 5 bases at J, with 8 bases between the two ends. The DNA for the CDR3 is TGTGCCAGCAGCTTGGCGGAGGACAATGAGCAGTTCTTC. Translating it yields CASSLAEDNEQFF.

This chain connects TRBV7-9 to TRBJ1-1; D is perhaps TRBD1 (5 bases). Germline values: CDR1 SEHNR, CDR2 FQNEAQ (reference sequence). The CDR3 runs to 14 residues. V gave up 5 bases and J gave up 2 bases, with 12 bases separating them. The CDR3, as DNA: TGTGCCAGCAGCCTAGGGGTCGCCAACACTGAAGCTTTCTTT. Translated: CASSLGVANTEAFF.

V is TRBV7-3 and J is TRBJ2-2, with D possibly TRBD1 on 6 matching bases. V shed 5 bases and J shed 6 bases, with 22 bases lying between them. Germline CDR1 reads SGHTA; CDR2 reads FQGTGA. This CDR3 has 17 residues. CDR3 nucleotide sequence: TGTGCCAGCAGCCCAAGGGTGGGGGCCGTGGTCGCCGGGGAGCTGTTTTTT. Translating gives CASSPRVGAVVAGELFF.

CDR3 protein: CASGLDTDTQYF. CDR3 coding DNA: TGTGCTAGTGGTTTGGACACAGATACGCAGTATTTT. The chain recombines TRBV12-5 with TRBJ2-3; no clear D. The CDR3 consists of 12 residues. Germline V CDR1 and CDR2: LGHNT, FRNRAP. V was cut by 1 base and J by 2 bases, with 1 base left in between.

The chain employs TRBV2 and TRBJ2-7; D assignment may be TRBD1 or TRBD2 (5 bases each). Per germline, CDR1 SNHLY and CDR2 FYNNEI. There are 14 residues in the CDR3. CDR3 sequence: CVSGRGTDSYEQYF. CDR3 in DNA: TGTGTTTCAGGGCGAGGGACGGACTCCTACGAGCAGTACTTC.

The rearrangement uses TRBV7-3 and TRBJ1-1; no clear D. V was cut by 2 bases and J by 1 base, with 8 bases left in between. Per the germline V gene, CDR1 is SGHTA and CDR2 is FQGTGA. The CDR3 loop spans 14 amino acids. The CDR3 sequence: CASSLLSANTEAFF. DNA of the CDR3: TGTGCCAGCAGCTTATTATCCGCGAACACTGAAGCTTTCTTT.

The chain combines TRBV2 with TRBJ1-2, with D tentatively TRBD1 (5 bases). Trimming removed 6 bases from V and 6 bases from J, with 14 bases in between. The CDR3 has 13 amino acids. Germline CDR1 reads SNHLY; CDR2 reads FYNNEI. The CDR3 nucleotides are TGTGCCAGCAGCCCCAGGGCGGAGGATGGCTACACCTTC. This sequence encodes CASSPRAEDGYTF.

The V call is TRBV30, the J call TRBJ1-4, with D hard to call. The CDR3 is made up of 12 amino acids. The germline V and J ends were trimmed by 3 bases and 7 bases, with 9 bases remaining between them. Germline lookup yields CDR1 GTSNPN and CDR2 SVGIG (reference sequence). The CDR3 nucleotides are TGTGCCTGGAGGGGGAGTGGTGAAAAACTGTTTTTT. Protein sequence: CAWRGSGEKLFF. Filled out from reference TRBV30 and TRBJ1-4, the complete variable domain reads SQTIHQWPATLVQPVGSPLSLECTVEGTSNPNLYWYRQAAGRGLQLLFYSVGIGQISSEVPQNLSASRPQDRQFILSSKKLLLSDSGFYLCAWRGSGEKLFFGSGTQLSVL.

V gene TRBV7-6 combines with J gene TRBJ2-1, with 10 bases that match TRBD2. The CDR3 totals 20 residues. Germline CDR1 reads SGHVS; CDR2 reads FNYEAQ. J gave up 5 bases and V 1 base, and 17 bases lay outside the gene matches. The CDR3 here is CASSLVGGRLGSGRNNEQFF. The CDR3 DNA follows: TGTGCCAGCAGCTTAGTAGGGGGGCGACTGGGTAGCGGGAGGAACAATGAGCAGTTCTTC.

The chain links TRBV4-3 to TRBJ1-2; D ambiguous. The CDR3 spans 14 residues. Per germline, CDR1 LGHNA and CDR2 YSLEER. Trimming removed 0 bases at V and 4 bases at J, with 9 bases between. The CDR3 spells CASSQDRGGYGYTF. For the CDR3, the DNA is TGCGCCAGCAGCCAAGATCGGGGAGGCTATGGCTACACCTTC.

The chain combines TRBV5-1 with TRBJ1-1, with D possibly TRBD1 on 6 matching bases. Germline CDR1 SGHRS, CDR2 YFSETQ. The V gene lost 2 bases and the J gene lost 1 base, with 12 bases spanning the gap. CDR3 size: 15 residues. The CDR3: CASSLQGSGNTEAFF. CDR3 nucleotide sequence: TGCGCCAGCAGCTTACAGGGATCGGGGAACACTGAAGCTTTCTTT.

The chain recombines TRBV20-1 with TRBJ1-2; D is unclear. V was trimmed by 2 bases and J by 6 bases, leaving 7 bases between them. From germline, CDR1 is DFQATT and CDR2 SNEGSKA (reference sequence). The CDR3 consists of 11 residues. The CDR3 nucleotides read TGCAGTGCTAGAAGAATCGATGGCTACACCTTC. It yields the protein CSARRIDGYTF.

V and J are TRBV10-3 and TRBJ2-7, with D perhaps matching TRBD1 (5 bases). Germline CDR1 is ENHRY and CDR2 is SYGVKD. This CDR3 comprises 15 residues. The V end was cut by 0 bases, the J end by 6 bases, with 15 bases between. The CDR3 nucleotides read TGTGCCATCAGTGAGTCGAGGCAGGGATCTGGCGAGCAGTACTTC. Translation gives CAISESRQGSGEQYF.

The rearrangement joins TRBV30 to TRBJ1-5; D remains unclear. Germline V gene data show CDR1 as GTSNPN and CDR2 as SVGIG (reference sequence). Trimming left V 5 bases short and J 2 bases short, with 10 bases between. This CDR3 has 13 residues. DNA for the CDR3: TGTGCCTGGGATCAGGAGGGCAATCAGCCCCAGCATTTT. Translated: CAWDQEGNQPQHF.

The sample holds a few counts of this clone. V gene TRBV6-5 combines with J gene TRBJ1-1, with D hard to call. Trimming cost V 5 bases and J 1 base, with 5 bases left between them. Germline values: CDR1 MNHEY, CDR2 SVGAGI. The CDR3 extends over 12 amino acids. CDR3 region: CASSPQNTEAFF. CDR3 nucleotides: TGTGCCAGCAGTCCGCAGAACACTGAAGCTTTCTTT.

V and J are TRBV5-1 and TRBJ2-1; 13 positions agree with TRBD2. The CDR3 loop spans 15 amino acids. The J segment lost 8 bases and the V segment lost 4 bases, leaving 6 bases of the junction unmatched. Germline V gives CDR1 SGHRS, CDR2 YFSETQ. The CDR3 bases are TGCGCCAGCAGCGCTCGGACTAGCGGGAGTGATGAGCAGTTCTTC. Its protein is CASSARTSGSDEQFF.

This clone was recorded once. This chain connects TRBV6-5 to TRBJ1-1; 7 bases match TRBD1. Germline lookup yields CDR1 MNHEY and CDR2 SVGAGI. The V and J ends lost 10 bases and 7 bases, in that order; junction bases with no gene match: 12. CDR3 length: 13 amino acids. The CDR3 DNA reads as TGTGCCACCCGAGGGACAGCGACTATTGAAGCTTTCTTT. Residues: CATRGTATIEAFF.

V gene TRBV25-1 combines with J gene TRBJ2-7, with TRBD1 as a possible D gene (5 bases). V was shortened by 4 bases and J by 4 bases, with 8 bases between the two germline ends. The CDR3 has 12 amino acids. CDR1 and CDR2 (germline): MGHDK, SYGVNS. The CDR3 sequence: CASSARVYEQYF. Here the CDR3 DNA reads TGTGCCAGCAGTGCCAGGGTTTACGAGCAGTACTTC.

This rearrangement joins TRBV28 to TRBJ2-7; TRBD2 matches at 8 bases. V lost 6 bases, J lost 7 bases, and 14 bases stayed unmatched. The CDR3 runs to 15 residues. Germline values: CDR1 MDHEN, CDR2 SYDVKM. CDR3 in amino acids: CASRAPGGGPGEQYF. As DNA, the CDR3 is TGTGCCAGCAGGGCCCCGGGAGGGGGTCCGGGAGAGCAGTACTTC.

V and J are TRBV20-1 and TRBJ1-1; D not certain. Trimming pared 6 bases from V and 4 bases from J, leaving 9 bases between. Germline loops: CDR1 DFQATT, CDR2 SNEGSKA (reference sequence). The CDR3 has 11 amino acids. The CDR3 nucleotides read TGCAGTGCCTCCGGCAGCACTGAAGCTTTCTTT. Its translation: CSASGSTEAFF.

The V call is TRBV4-3, the J call TRBJ2-1; no reliable D call. Germline CDR1 is LGHNA and CDR2 is YSLEER. The V end was cut by 3 bases, the J end by 6 bases, with 12 bases between. The CDR3 is 14 amino acids. The CDR3 loop is CASSHYSTGNEQFF. The CDR3, as DNA: TGCGCCAGCAGCCACTACTCCACCGGCAATGAGCAGTTCTTC.

V is TRBV19 and J is TRBJ2-7; maybe TRBD2 (6 bases). Trimming shortened V by 5 bases and J by 6 bases, and 11 bases separated the two germline ends. This CDR3 region has 12 residues. Germline CDR1 is LNHDA and CDR2 is SQIVND (reference sequence). The CDR3 reads CASSFGRSEQYF. CDR3 bases: TGTGCCAGTAGTTTCGGGAGAAGCGAGCAGTACTTC.

The V and J genes are TRBV7-6 and TRBJ2-1; the match to TRBD2 covers 11 bases. Germline trimming cut 5 bases from V and 7 bases from J; bases unmatched to any gene: 10. Germline-derived CDR1 and CDR2 are SGHVS and FNYEAQ. The CDR3 extends over 16 amino acids. The CDR3 DNA reads as TGTGCCAGCAGCCACATGACTAGCGGGATTGTTAATGAGCAGTTCTTC. It specifies CASSHMTSGIVNEQFF.